Sequencing of this T cell receptor beta chain was carried out in a study of T-cell memory formation after mild COVID-19. Study findings and constraints: Cross-reactive memory apparently joined, as some responding clones appeared in pre-infection memory.

Using its own MiXCR run on the 5' RACE reads, TCRdb lists one record per CDR3 protein. The sample consists of fewer than 150,000 distinct CDR3 sequences, more than 13% of them appearing once. Turning to this clonotype: The antigen is unknown.

CDR1 is SGHTA, CDR2 FQGNSA, per germline. This CDR3 has 16 amino acids. V was pared by 4 bases and J by 1 base, with 17 bases between. The sequence derives from an adult woman who had mild COVID-19 (a few samples of this study predate the infection). Cell type and time point are not known. The J gene is TRBJ2-7, the V gene TRBV7-2; D possibly corresponds to TRBD2 (5 bases). The specimen sequenced was PBMCs or a T cell subset sorted from them (not recorded which). The CDR3 loop is CASSSGSLASSYEQYF. CDR3 nucleotide sequence: TGTGCCAGCAGCTCTGGGAGCCTAGCTTCGTCCTACGAGCAGTACTTC.